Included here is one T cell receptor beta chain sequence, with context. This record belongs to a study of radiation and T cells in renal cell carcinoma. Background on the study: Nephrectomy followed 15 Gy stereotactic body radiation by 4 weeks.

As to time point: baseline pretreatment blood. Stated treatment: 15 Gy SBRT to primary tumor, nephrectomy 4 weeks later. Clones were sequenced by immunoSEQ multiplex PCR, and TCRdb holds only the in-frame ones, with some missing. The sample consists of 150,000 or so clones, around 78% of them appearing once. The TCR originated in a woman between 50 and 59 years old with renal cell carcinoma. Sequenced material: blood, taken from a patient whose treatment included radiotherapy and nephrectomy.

The CDR3 DNA sequence: TGTGCCTGGAGTGTTCAACTAGCCGGCGGGGAGCTGTTTTTT. It codes for CAWSVQLAGGELFF. V usage is TRBV30 and J usage is TRBJ2-2; tentatively, D is TRBD2 (6 bases). The CDR3 is 14 residues long. The germline V and J ends were trimmed by 0 bases and 7 bases, with 12 bases remaining between them. The germline CDR1 and CDR2 sequences are GTSNPN and SVGIG (reference sequence).